One sample yielded the 4 T cell receptor beta chains listed below, sequenced in a study of early T cells in non-severe SARS-CoV-2 infection. TCRdb passed the 5' RACE reads through MiXCR, listing each CDR3 protein once. Of roughly 100,000 distinct CDR3 sequences in the sample, 13% to 15% are singletons; the top ten hold roughly 6.5%. Sequenced material: whole blood. These TCRs come from an adult who was a healthcare worker with PCR-confirmed SARS-CoV-2 infection or an uninfected control (not recorded which).

The rearrangement joins TRBV12-3 or TRBV12-4 to TRBJ2-1; 7 bases fit TRBD2. The length of the CDR3 is 14 residues. The J segment lost 8 bases and the V segment lost 1 base, leaving 5 bases of the junction unmatched. CDR3 DNA: TGTGCCAGCAGTTTAGGACTAGCTAACGATGAGCAGTTCTTC. Translated: CASSLGLANDEQFF.

This sequence joins TRBV6-1 and TRBJ1-1; no clear D. V was pared by 0 bases and J by 6 bases, with 11 bases between. CDR1 is MNHNS and CDR2 is SASEGT in the germline V gene. The CDR3 is 14 residues long. CDR3 sequence: CASSEASVGAEAFF. Here the CDR3 DNA reads TGTGCCAGCAGTGAAGCCTCCGTGGGCGCTGAAGCTTTCTTT.

This clonotype was seen only a few times. The chain recombines TRBV12-3 or TRBV12-4 with TRBJ1-3; no firm D call. The CDR3 length is 13 residues. The V gene lost 5 bases and the J gene lost 6 bases, with 11 bases spanning the gap. CDR3 sequence: CASSQVVENTIYF. CDR3 nucleotides: TGTGCCAGCAGTCAGGTCGTCGAAAACACCATATATTTT.

This clonotype was counted only a few times. The genes are TRBV11-2 and TRBJ2-7, with D perhaps TRBD1 (5 bases). Looked up from germline, CDR1 is SGHAT and CDR2 is FQNNGV. The V and J ends lost 0 bases and 9 bases respectively, with 9 bases between them. The length of the CDR3 is 12 residues. This CDR3 is CASSLEGQGQYF. Here the CDR3 DNA reads TGTGCCAGCAGCTTAGAAGGGCAGGGGCAGTACTTC.